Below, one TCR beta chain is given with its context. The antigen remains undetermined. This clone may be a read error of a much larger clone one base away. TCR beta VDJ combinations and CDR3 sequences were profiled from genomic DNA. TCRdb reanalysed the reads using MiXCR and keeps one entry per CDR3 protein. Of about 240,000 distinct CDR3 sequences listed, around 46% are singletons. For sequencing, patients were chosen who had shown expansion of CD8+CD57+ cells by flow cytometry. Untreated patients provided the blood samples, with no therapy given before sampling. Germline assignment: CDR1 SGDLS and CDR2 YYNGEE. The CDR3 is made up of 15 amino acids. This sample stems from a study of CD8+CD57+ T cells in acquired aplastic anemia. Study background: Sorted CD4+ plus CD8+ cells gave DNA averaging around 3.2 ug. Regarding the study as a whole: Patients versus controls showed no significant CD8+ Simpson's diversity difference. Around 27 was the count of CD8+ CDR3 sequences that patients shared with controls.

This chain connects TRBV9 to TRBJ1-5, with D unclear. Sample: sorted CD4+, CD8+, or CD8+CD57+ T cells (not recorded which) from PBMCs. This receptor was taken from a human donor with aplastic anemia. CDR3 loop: CASSSLPYSNQPRHF. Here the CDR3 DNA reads TGTGCCAGCAGCTCCCTACCTTATAGCAATCAGCCCCGGCATTTT.